This T cell receptor beta chain is from a study of T cell responses to AZD1222 COVID-19 vaccine. CDR1 SNHLY and CDR2 FYNNEI come from the germline V gene. The germline V and J ends were trimmed by 4 bases and 0 bases, with 2 bases remaining between them. This CDR3 comprises 12 residues. Here immunoSEQ multiplex PCR was the method, and the copy in TCRdb shows in-frame clones only, minus some. There are fewer than 200,000 clones in the sample; more than 90% occur only once, and 2.6% lies in the top ten. A remark on this clone: The antigen is unknown.

Overall study results and limits: Dominant at 160-218 and 743-854, vaccine-associated CD4 TCRs also spanned spike. Of spike-specific TCRs, nearly half reportedly target regions left unmutated in variants.

Source: peripheral blood, taken on day 0 of AZD1222 vaccination. V is TRBV2 and J is TRBJ2-3; unclear D gene. This receptor was obtained from an adult in good health. The CDR3 bases are TGTGCCAGCAGTGGAAGCACAGATACGCAGTATTTT. As protein: CASSGSTDTQYF. The complete variable domain, with remaining parts taken from reference TRBV2 and TRBJ2-3, reads EPEVTQTPSHQVTQMGQEVILRCVPISNHLYFYWYRQILGQKVEFLVSFYNNEISEKSEIFDDQFSVERPDGSNFTLKIRSTKLEDSAMYFCASSGSTDTQYFGPGTRLTVL.